This T cell receptor (beta chain) was identified in a study of control samples from healthy donors and cancer patients. The CDR3 contains 14 residues. The germline V gene encodes CDR1 MNHEY and CDR2 SMNVEV (reference sequence). Trimming took 4 bases from V and 4 from J; bases not matched to a gene: 3. Produced via immunoSEQ multiplex PCR; TCRdb's table is partial and in-frame only. This table holds just under 100,000 clones, more than 85% found once. This rearrangement joins TRBV27 to TRBJ2-3; 9 bases match TRBD1. Input material: blood. The receptor's source is a man in his late teens or twenties in good health. CDR3 region: CASSWDRAADTQYF. CDR3 nucleotides: TGTGCCAGCAGTTGGGACAGGGCGGCAGATACGCAGTATTTT.